This T cell receptor beta chain came from a study of T-cell memory formation after mild COVID-19 (dated by TCRdb to 2020 to 2023). In terms of the full investigation: Most TCR sequence clusters were specific to one of the two donors. In a couple of donors, T-cell clones that expanded and contracted after mild COVID-19 were followed by sequencing TCRalpha and TCRbeta repertoires longitudinally. Two young, previously healthy adult volunteers made up the cohort, one male and one female.

From a lookup of the germline V gene, CDR1 and CDR2 are MDHEN and SYDVKM. V is clipped by 7 bases and J by 4 bases, and the sequence between their germline boundaries is 13 bases long. The CDR3 runs 13 amino acids, cysteine and phenylalanine included. Only CDR3 DNA remains: 39 bases, in frame from the first base. Ficoll-Paque density gradient centrifugation was used to isolate PBMCs. A note on this clonotype: What this receptor recognizes is not known. No much larger clone exists at a distance of one base, and base qualities are not known.

TCRdb records Illumina NovaSeq 6000 as the sequencer. Using 5'RACE with constant-segment primers, TCRalpha and TCRbeta cDNA libraries were constructed, with sample barcodes and unique molecular identifiers added in the process. RNA was extracted from every sample with Trizol reagent. Amplification of the libraries took two PCR steps, and the second step added a second sample barcode plus Illumina TruSeq adapters. Sequencing of libraries was performed on an Illumina NovaSeq with 2 x 150 bp paired-end reads. Under the source paper's analysis protocol: Reads were demultiplexed and collapsed into UMI-guided consensus sequences with migec v1.2.7. Using mixcr v2.1.11, UMI consensuses were aligned to TRA and TRB V and J templates and then assembled into clonotypes. A clonotype was counted as expanded or contracted only when both edgeR and NoisET called the clonotype significant, with the noise models trained on biological replicates. For edgeR calls, the thresholds were a false discovery rate-adjusted p below 0.01 and a log2 fold-change of 1. As an exploratory analysis of dynamics, max-normalized trajectories of the 1000 most abundant clonotypes were examined by PCA with hierarchical clustering. Each responding clone was given a CD4 or CD8 phenotype based on the CD4+ and CD8+ repertoires, which had been sequenced separately. TCRdb redid the processing of the public reads, applying fastp at Q25 and MiXCR, and retained in-frame beta chains. Identical CDR3 proteins give one entry, which carries the most common genes and DNA. TCRdb, rather than the study authors, made the V and J calls. The sample table records roughly 300,000 distinct CDR3 sequences; approximately 8% of these occur just once. Together, the top ten hold around a fifth of the sample.

General study outcomes and caveats: Some responding clones were found in pre-infection memory, which suggests that pre-existing cross-reactive memory T cells took part in the SARS-CoV-2 response. The second-wave clones that peaked on day 37 were not confirmed to be SARS-CoV-2 specific. The study included only a couple of mild cases, and larger cohorts that include severe cases with pre-infection samples were judged to be necessary. Balanced CD4/CD8 phenotypes were observed for clones contracting from day 15 to 85, whereas a bias towards CD4+ was observed for a second wave of clones expanding from day 15 to 37. Contracting CD4+ clones were located mainly in the CM and EM memory subsets, whereas CD8+ clones were found to be enriched in EMRA.

Sequences were obtained from PBMCs or a T cell subset sorted from them (not recorded which). The TCR was taken from a man between 18 and 29 years old who had mild COVID-19 (a few samples of this study predate the infection). The sample titles of this study are shuffled in the database, so cell type and time point are left out; the donor was told from shared clones. This sequence uses TRBV28 and TRBJ1-2; a tentative D call is TRBD1 (6 bases match). The DNA is as follows: TGTGCCAGCAATTGGGGGGCGGCCTATGGCTACACCTTC. This gives the protein CASNWGAAYGYTF.